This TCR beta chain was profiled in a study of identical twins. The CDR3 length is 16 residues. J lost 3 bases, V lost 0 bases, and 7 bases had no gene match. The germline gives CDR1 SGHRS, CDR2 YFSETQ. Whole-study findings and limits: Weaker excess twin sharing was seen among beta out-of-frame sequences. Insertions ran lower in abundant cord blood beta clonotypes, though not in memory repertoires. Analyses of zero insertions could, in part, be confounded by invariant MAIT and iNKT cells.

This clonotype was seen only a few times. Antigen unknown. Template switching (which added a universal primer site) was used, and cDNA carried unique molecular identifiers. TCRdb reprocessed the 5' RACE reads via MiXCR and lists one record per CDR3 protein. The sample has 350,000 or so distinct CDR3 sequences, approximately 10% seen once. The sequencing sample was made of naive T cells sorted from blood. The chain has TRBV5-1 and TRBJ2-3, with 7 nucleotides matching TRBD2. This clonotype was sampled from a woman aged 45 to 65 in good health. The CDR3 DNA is TGCGCCAGCAGCTTGGAACCGGGAGGAGGGACAGATACGCAGTATTTT. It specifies CASSLEPGGGTDTQYF.